The clone carrying this T cell receptor beta chain was detected a few times. The data originate from a study of neurological immune-mediated disorders. The V end was cut by 1 base, the J end by 0 bases, with 1 base between. The CDR3 sequence is 13 residues long. Germline V gene data show CDR1 as SGHKS and CDR2 as YYEKEE (reference sequence). By 5'RACE with 10-nucleotide random UMIs, the cDNA was made. Each CDR3 protein gets one entry after TCRdb re-called the 5' RACE reads with MiXCR. The data show more than 75,000 distinct CDR3 sequences, around 4.6% seen once. Source material: PBMCs. The TCR sequence derives from a woman under 40 with multiple sclerosis. The genes are TRBV5-5 and TRBJ1-4; the D is unclear. CDR3 amino acids: CASSLPTNEKLFF. CDR3 bases: TGTGCCAGCAGCTTGCCAACTAATGAAAAACTGTTTTTT.